This T cell receptor (beta chain) was found in a study of regulatory T cells in long-lasting Graves disease. This clonotype turned up a few times. The antigen remains undetermined. Building of the TCR beta libraries involved iRepertoire HTBI primers and Arm-PCR of CDR3 regions. A single record per CDR3 protein comes from TCRdb applying MiXCR to the multiplex PCR reads. Of 400,000 to 450,000 distinct CDR3 sequences in the sample, 15% were seen once. CDR3 length equals 18 residues. Deletions cut 3 bases from V and 0 bases from J, with 20 bases between. The germline gives CDR1 MGHRA, CDR2 YSYEKL. Time point meaning: newly diagnosed GD, antithyroid drugs for less than 3 months. PBMC-extracted RNA yielded the TCR library. General study findings and limits: Under persistent disease, TRBV28, TRBJ1-2 and TRBJ2-5 were used preferentially.

These same records also appear under a second study, on T cells in Graves' hyperthyroidism and ophthalmopathy. That publication notes: When the TCR CDR3 underwent first-round RT-PCR, the HTBI primer set was used.

The chain is built from TRBV4-1 and TRBJ1-1; D possibly corresponds to TRBD1 (6 bases). The source material was peripheral blood mononuclear cells (PBMCs), sampled at new diagnosis, from a patient treated with antithyroid drugs. The receptor's source is a woman in her thirties with Graves disease. The CDR3 here is CASSHPGHGFLMNTEAFF. The CDR3 DNA reads as TGCGCCAGCAGCCACCCGGGACACGGTTTTCTTATGAACACTGAAGCTTTCTTT.